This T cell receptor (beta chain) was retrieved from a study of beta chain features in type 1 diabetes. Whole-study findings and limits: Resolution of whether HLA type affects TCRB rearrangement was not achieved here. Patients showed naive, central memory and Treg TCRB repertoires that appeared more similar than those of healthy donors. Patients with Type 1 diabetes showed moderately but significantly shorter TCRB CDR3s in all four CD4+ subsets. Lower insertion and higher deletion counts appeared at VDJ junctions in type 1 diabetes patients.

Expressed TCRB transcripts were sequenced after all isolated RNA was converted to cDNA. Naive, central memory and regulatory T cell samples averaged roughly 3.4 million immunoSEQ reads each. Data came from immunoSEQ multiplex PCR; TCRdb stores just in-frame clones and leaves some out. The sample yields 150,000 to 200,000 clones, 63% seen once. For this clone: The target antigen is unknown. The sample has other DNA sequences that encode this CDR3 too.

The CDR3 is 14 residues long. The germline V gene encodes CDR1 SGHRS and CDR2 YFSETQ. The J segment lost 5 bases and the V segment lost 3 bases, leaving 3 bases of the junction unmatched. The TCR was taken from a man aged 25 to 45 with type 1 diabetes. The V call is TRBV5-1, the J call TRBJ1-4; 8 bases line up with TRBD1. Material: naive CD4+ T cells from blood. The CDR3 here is CASSSGTGNEKLFF. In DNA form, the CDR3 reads TGCGCCAGCAGCTCCGGGACAGGAAATGAAAAACTGTTTTTT. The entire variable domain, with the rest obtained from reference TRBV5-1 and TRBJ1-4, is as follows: KAGVTQTPRYLIKTRGQQVTLSCSPISGHRSVSWYQQTPGQGLQFLFEYFSETQRNKGNFPGRFSGRQFSNSRSEMNVSTLELGDSALYLCASSSGTGNEKLFFGSGTQLSVL.